What follows is one TCR beta chain and its context. The data are from a study of blood T cell repertoires in COVID-19. Across the study: Samples representing acute and convalescent COVID-19 were sourced from the United States, Italy and Spain. In each case, the material was cDNA or gDNA derived from T cells, B-cell-depleted T cells, or PBMCs.

Study processing details: Using reference gene primer amplification, nucleated cell counts were estimated. Some clones are missing from TCRdb's copy, which holds only in-frame ones; the method was immunoSEQ multiplex PCR. That table furnishes V, J and clone size, whereas the DNA furnished D and trimming. The table lists around 250,000 clones, about nine tenths of them singletons. Germline trimming cut 8 bases from V and 3 bases from J; bases unmatched to any gene: 5. The CDR3 totals 16 residues. Germline V gene sequence: CDR1 MGHRA, CDR2 YSYEKL. The source of this sequence is a woman aged 25 to 39 with acute COVID-19. V gene TRBV4-1 combines with J gene TRBJ2-3; 16 nucleotides line up with TRBD2. Input material: PBMCs or T cells enriched from blood (not recorded which). The CDR3 coding sequence is TGCGCCAGCGCAGGGACTAGCGGGAGGGGGACAGATACGCAGTATTTT. Residues: CASAGTSGRGTDTQYF.